This T cell receptor beta chain was identified during a study of T cell responses to AZD1222 COVID-19 vaccine (dated by TCRdb to the early 2020s). Study-wide context: A total of 230 to 250 trial participants underwent TCR sequencing, of whom about 200 received two doses of AZD1222 and some 25 received two doses of the MenACWY control vaccine. Trial participants were enrolled by age into 18-55, 56-69 and 70-plus year subgroups, with 148, 28 and 57 TCR-sequenced participants respectively.

The CDR3 regions of human TCRbeta chains were analyzed by immunosequencing. Concerning the study's data processing: TCRs in the repertoires were matched against a reference library of SARS-CoV-2-specific TCRs that had been generated with the MIRA antigen-specificity platform. Breadth was defined as the fraction of unique TCRs that were SARS-CoV-2-associated, and depth was defined as the fraction of total T cells that were SARS-CoV-2-associated. Using the MIRA data, each spike-specific TCR was mapped to the spike region that the TCR reacts to and placed in a CD4 or CD8 class. Log10-transformed breadth and depth values were compared by one-way ANOVA with Sidak's multiple comparisons tests. TCRdb limited this immuneACCESS table to in-frame rearrangements with V and J called. A share of clones is missing; checked studies link under half to unresolved V genes, and the rest is unexplained. That table is the source of V, J and clone size, and D and trimming were worked out from the DNA. Recorded for this sample are more than 150,000 clones; around 90% of them occurred a single time. The ten most abundant clones make up about 1.9% of the sample.

Summary of the overall study and its limitations: A significant rise in spike-specific TCR breadth and depth was observed after two AZD1222 doses relative to day 0 and relative to MenACWY recipients. Nearly half of unique spike-specific TCRs reportedly recognized epitopes outside regions mutated in the B.1.351 and B.1.1.7 variants. CD4 TCRs associated with the vaccine covered the entire spike protein, and the dominant responses were in regions 160-218 and 743-854. Conclusions about previously exposed vaccinees were limited because only a handful of AZD1222 recipients were SARS-CoV-2 seropositive at baseline. Participants were mostly white British and included more females than males, and it was suggested by the authors that clonal diversity may have been underestimated. Because no samples from the day 14 peak response were available, repertoires could be characterized only after the peak T cell response. The 56-69-year group was small, and its depth increase did not reach significance, likely because of low power.

What the time point label conveys for this sample: about 28 days (+/-7) after the second vaccine dose. AZD1222 recipients with second doses at about 4 weeks or about 12 weeks were pooled, because spike-specific TCR depth and breadth did not differ between schedules. Vaccinee samples came from UK trials COV001 and COV002, including a single-blind randomized controlled phase 2/3 trial of AZD1222 (ChAdOx1 nCoV-19) in healthy adults. Trial participant PBMC samples were collected at day 0 and day 28 after the second dose for TCRbeta chain sequencing. For this clone: There is no known antigen for this receptor. No base qualities exist here, and no much larger clone lies one base off it.

The sequences come from peripheral blood, collected 28 days after the second AZD1222 dose. This receptor was taken from an adult who received the AZD1222 COVID-19 vaccine.

This receptor carries the CDR3 CASSLAGTATNEKLFF. The sequence in DNA is TGTGCCAGCAGCTTGGCAGGCACAGCAACTAATGAAAAACTGTTTTTT. The chain is made from TRBV5-6 and TRBJ1-4, with the D gene call left open. V and J are truncated by 0 bases and 0 bases respectively, leaving an intervening sequence of 9 bases. From a lookup of the germline V gene, CDR1 and CDR2 are SGHDT and YYEEEE. Measured from the cysteine to the phenylalanine, the CDR3 is 16 residues long. Solely the CDR3 DNA is kept, with 48 bases framed from the first base.